This T cell receptor (beta chain) appears in the sequencing data of a study of blood T cells in healthy people across ages. The sample holds a few counts of this clonotype. This CDR3 spans 13 amino acids. Trimming pared 8 bases from V and 5 bases from J, leaving 13 bases between. The germline V gene has CDR1 MNHNS and CDR2 SASEGT. A J-beta primer mix and a sample-barcoded 5' primer were used in a second PCR of about 6 to 12 cycles. In TCRdb, the 5' RACE reads were re-called with MiXCR into one record per CDR3 protein. The sample carries 1.4 million to 1.5 million distinct CDR3 sequences, approximately 38% recorded once.

The chain recombines TRBV6-1 with TRBJ1-5, with D uncertain. Sequenced input: blood. This sequence was found in a woman aged 18-35 years in good health. The CDR3 DNA sequence: TGTGCCAGCGGAGCTGAGTGGTATCAGCCCCAGCATTTT. Translation gives CASGAEWYQPQHF.